This TCR beta chain was recovered during a study of T cells after yellow fever vaccination (dated by TCRdb to about 2019). About the study as a whole: Libraries from fractions with low cell numbers were prepared with the SMART-Seq v4 Ultra Low Input RNA kit. To follow T-cell clones before and after primary and booster YFV17D yellow fever vaccination, bulk TCR alpha and beta repertoires were sequenced over time. The cohort comprised two healthy male donors, one aged 18 to 29 and one aged 30 to 40 years. Blood samples were taken at several timepoints before and after primary and secondary immunization, and bulk PBMC replicates and cell subsets were isolated. General findings and caveats noted by the study authors: A small share of clonotypes occurred in both CD4 and CD8 compartments, likely arising from convergent recombination. After the booster, most of the clones that had expanded following primary vaccination were detected again (almost 98% of CD4 and around 88% of CD8), which suggests that memory was broadly maintained. Because abundant contaminating clonotypes from the bulk population could be contained in FACS-sorted repertoires, computational filtering was required. The secondary T-cell response was found to be weaker but faster than the primary response, with a peak reached on day 5 rather than on day 15. The study included only two donors, which limits how far the findings can be generalized.

The sample's treatment or condition label is to be understood as: live attenuated yellow fever vaccine strain. At each blood-draw timepoint, two biological replicates of bulk PBMCs were obtained. A standard Ficoll-Paque protocol was used to isolate PBMCs from peripheral blood. TriZol was used to extract RNA from bulk PBMCs, from CD4 and CD8 fractions, and from dextramer-positive and dextramer-negative fractions. TCR cDNA was synthesized by 5'RACE template switching, which introduced a universal primer site and unique molecular identifiers. Priming of cDNA synthesis was performed from both the TCR alpha and TCR beta constant segments. Libraries were amplified in two PCR steps, with sample barcodes and sequencing adapters added in the second step. Libraries were sequenced on Illumina HiSeq 2500 (2x100 bp) or NovaSeq (2x150 bp). The authors' analysis ran thus. Reads were demultiplexed and collapsed into UMI consensus sequences with MIGEC, and V(D)J alignment was performed with MiXCR. Using edgeR on replicate PBMC samples, clonotypes were called vaccine-responding if FDR was below 0.01 and the log2 fold change was above 5 up to day 15. Each bulk clonotype received a CD4 or CD8 identity based on whether the sequenced CD4 or CD8 repertoire contained that clonotype at higher abundance. TCRdb cleaned the public reads at Q25 with fastp, built clones with MiXCR and kept in-frame beta chains. Identical CDR3 proteins give one entry, which carries the most common genes and DNA. It is TCRdb's table, rather than the study itself, that gives the V and J calls and clone size. The sample data list about 400,000 distinct CDR3 sequences, and 6.2% of these were observed just once. Over 12% of the sample is taken by the ten largest.

This clonotype has at least ten counts. The antigen it binds to is not known. Qualities for individual bases were not recorded, and no much larger clone is one base off. Spanning cysteine to phenylalanine, the CDR3 consists of 16 amino acids. Of all the DNA, just the CDR3 is kept, 48 bases in frame from base 1. At the junction V is shortened by 0 bases and J by 1 base, with 13 bases in between. Via the germline V gene, CDR1 is SGHDN and CDR2 FVKESK. The TCR sequence derives from a man aged 25 to 40 who received the YFV17D yellow fever vaccine. This specimen was PBMCs, taken 5 days after the yellow fever booster vaccination. The chain joins TRBV14 to TRBJ2-7, with the D segment identity uncertain. The encoded CDR3 is CASSQDTARGSYEQYF. The bases read TGTGCCAGCAGCCAAGATACGGCTAGAGGTTCCTACGAGCAGTACTTC.